The source of this T cell receptor beta chain is a study of shared clonotypes between healthy human individuals. Trimming left V 6 bases short and J 3 bases short, with 11 bases between. CDR3 length: 13 residues. Germline V CDR1 and CDR2: SGHAT, FQNNGV. Replicate PCRs were loaded with approximately 300 ng DNA from unsorted PBMC, 30,000 or so T cell genomes. Generated by immunoSEQ multiplex PCR, the TCRdb table keeps only in-frame clones and is missing some. The profile shows over 400,000 clones, around 85% of them singletons. This receptor was identified in a woman in her forties in good health. Some clones in this sample may be carry-over from other donors' samples. The sample consisted of PBMCs. The V gene is TRBV11-2, the J gene TRBJ2-5, with D unclear. CDR3 coding DNA: TGTGCCAGCAGTTTGGGGTGGGAAGAGACCCAGTACTTC. This gives the protein CASSLGWEETQYF.